This T cell receptor (beta chain) was sequenced during a study of cytomegalovirus exposure and HLA in healthy donors. Study-level background: The roughly 110 validation repertoires matched the 650 to 850 first-cohort repertoires in platform, a later analysis reported.

Here immunoSEQ multiplex PCR was the method, and the copy in TCRdb shows in-frame clones only, minus some. This sample has some 110,000 clones; around 86% occur once, and the top ten carry roughly 4%. Germline lookup yields CDR1 LGHNT and CDR2 FRNRAP. V was trimmed by 0 bases and J by 5 bases, leaving 7 bases between them. The CDR3 totals 13 residues. Study results and caveats: Under in vitro conditions, a few CMV-associated chains were confirmed as specific for CMV antigens.

Turning to this clone: Its antigen is undetermined.

Sequencing used PBMCs. V gene TRBV12-5 combines with J gene TRBJ1-1; D may be TRBD1 (5 bases). This receptor was identified in a woman aged 18-29 years in good health and CMV-seropositive. CDR3: CASGLVRGTEAFF. The CDR3 nucleotides read TGTGCTAGTGGTTTGGTACGGGGGACTGAAGCTTTCTTT.